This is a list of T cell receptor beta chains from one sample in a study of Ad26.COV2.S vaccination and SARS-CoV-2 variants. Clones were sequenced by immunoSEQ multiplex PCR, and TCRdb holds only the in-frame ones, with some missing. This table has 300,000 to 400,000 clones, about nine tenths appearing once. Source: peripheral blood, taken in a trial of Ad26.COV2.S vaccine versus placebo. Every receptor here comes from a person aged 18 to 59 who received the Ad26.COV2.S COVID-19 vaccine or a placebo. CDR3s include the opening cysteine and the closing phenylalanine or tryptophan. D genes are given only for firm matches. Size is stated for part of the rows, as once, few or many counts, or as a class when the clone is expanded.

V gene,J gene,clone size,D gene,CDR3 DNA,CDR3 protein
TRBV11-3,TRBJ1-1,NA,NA,TGTGCCAGCAGCTGGACAGAGAACACTGAAGCTTTCTTT,CASSWTENTEAFF
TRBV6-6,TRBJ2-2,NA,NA,TGTGCCAGCAGTTCAGGGTTGAGTATCGGGGAGCTGTTTTTT,CASSSGLSIGELFF
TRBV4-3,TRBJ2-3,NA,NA,TGCGCCAGCAGCCAACGGGGCTACACAGATACGCAGTATTTT,CASSQRGYTDTQYF
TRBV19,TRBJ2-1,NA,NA,TGTGCCAGTAGTGCCAGGGCCAGGTACAATGAGCAGTTCTTC,CASSARARYNEQFF
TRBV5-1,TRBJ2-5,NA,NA,TGCGCCAGCAGTCTCCAAGAGACCCAGTACTTC,CASSLQETQYF
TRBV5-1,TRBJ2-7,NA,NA,TGCGCCAGCAGGGTCCTGGCAGACTACGAGCAGTACTTC,CASRVLADYEQYF
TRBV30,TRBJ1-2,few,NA,TGTGCCTGTCCCTCCAGGGATTTTATGGGCTACACCTTC,CACPSRDFMGYTF
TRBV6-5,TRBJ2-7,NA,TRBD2,TGTGCCAGCAGCTACGCCGGGACTAGGGGAGTAAGCGAGCAGTACTTC,CASSYAGTRGVSEQYF
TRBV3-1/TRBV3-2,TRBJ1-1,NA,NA,TGTGCCAGCAGCCCCCTAATCGGACGGAGAGCCACTGAAGCTTTCTTT,CASSPLIGRRATEAFF
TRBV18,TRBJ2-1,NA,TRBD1,TGTGCCAGCTCCCCAGGACAGGCGGTCTACAATGAGCAGTTCTTC,CASSPGQAVYNEQFF
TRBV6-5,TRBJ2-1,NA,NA,TGTGCCAGCAGTTACTTAGGGGGAGTCGATGAGCAGTTCTTC,CASSYLGGVDEQFF
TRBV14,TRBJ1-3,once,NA,TGTGCCAGCAGCCAAGCGGGATCTGGCAGGGTGGCTGGAAACACCATATATTTT,CASSQAGSGRVAGNTIYF
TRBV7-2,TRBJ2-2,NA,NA,TGTGCCAGCAGCTTACAGGGGACGTTCGCGAACACCGGGGAGCTGTTTTTT,CASSLQGTFANTGELFF
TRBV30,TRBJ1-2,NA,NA,TGTGCCTGGAGTGCTACGGAGGAGGGGGGCTACACCTTC,CAWSATEEGGYTF
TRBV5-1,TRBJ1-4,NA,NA,TGCGCCAGCAGCTTGGGTCAGGGAGCCGGTGAAAAACTGTTTTTT,CASSLGQGAGEKLFF
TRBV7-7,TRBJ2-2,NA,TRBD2,TGTGCTAGCAGCCCGGGACTAGCTAGCACCGGGGAGCTGTTTTTT,CASSPGLASTGELFF
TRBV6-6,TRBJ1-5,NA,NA,TGTGCCAGCAGTTACTCGAGCGGGGGGCGAGATCAGCCCCAGCATTTT,CASSYSSGGRDQPQHF
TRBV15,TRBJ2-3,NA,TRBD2,TGTGCCACCAGCAGAGATCTGGATAGCGGGGGGGCAGGCACAGATACGCAGTATTTT,CATSRDLDSGGAGTDTQYF